This is a list of T cell receptor beta chains from one sample in a study of T cell responses to AZD1222 COVID-19 vaccine. TCRdb's table, derived via immunoSEQ multiplex PCR, lists solely in-frame clones and lacks some. The data hold some 64,000 clones, with around nine tenths observed a single time. This sample comprised peripheral blood, obtained 28 days after the second dose of the MenACWY control vaccine. The origin of the receptors is an adult who received the MenACWY meningococcal vaccine as a control. Each CDR3 is given with its conserved first and last residue.

j_call v_call cdr3_aa
TRBJ2-7 TRBV7-9 CASSGTGGEQYF
TRBJ1-4 TRBV6-5 CASSSLGAGFQEKLFF
TRBJ2-7 TRBV24-1 CATPNRDRGLLWSYEQYF
TRBJ2-5 TRBV5-1 CASSSAGGGQETQYF
TRBJ1-2 TRBV6-6 CASSLTTDYGYTF
TRBJ2-7 TRBV7-2 CASSLNTGGPYEQYF
TRBJ1-4 TRBV24-1 CATGDDNEKLFF
TRBJ1-6 TRBV18 CASSPQGQGSNSPLHF
TRBJ2-3 TRBV6-2/TRBV6-3 CASSYPVGLTDTQYF
TRBJ1-5 TRBV19 CASSIPTGVQPQHF
TRBJ2-4 TRBV13 CASSPGLAGNIQYF
TRBJ2-3 TRBV11-1 CASSFGEGTDTQYF
TRBJ2-3 TRBV18 CASSPEAALSPRDTQYF
TRBJ1-3 TRBV2 CASMEVSGTIYF
TRBJ2-1 TRBV4-2 CASSQTGILNEQFF
TRBJ1-2 TRBV19 CASSIDVSNYGYTF
TRBJ1-1 TRBV5-1 CASSSQGMRTEAFF
TRBJ2-5 TRBV7-2 CASSSVGQGSLETQYF
TRBJ1-2 TRBV7-2 CASSPIPDREHTF
TRBJ2-1 TRBV12-3/TRBV12-4 CASRGTGGFEQFF
TRBJ2-5 TRBV6-6 CASSYGIAGMQETQYF
TRBJ1-2 TRBV19 CASHPGDRTPYGYTF
TRBJ1-1 TRBV2 CASSATWGNTEAFF
TRBJ2-5 TRBV13 CASKLRETQYF
TRBJ1-2 TRBV3-1/TRBV3-2 CASSQEGGRGYTF
TRBJ1-1 TRBV19 CASSISSNGNTEAFF
TRBJ2-1 TRBV6-2/TRBV6-3 CASSKSGTVYNEQFF
TRBJ1-3 TRBV19 CASSVTGTGFGNTIYF
TRBJ1-5 TRBV19 CASSIGGGYQPQHF
TRBJ1-2 TRBV2 CASSTHRGGDGYTF
TRBJ2-1 TRBV9 CASSLTLEVEQFF
TRBJ1-2 TRBV9 CASSVEVPGGSNYGYTF
TRBJ2-1 TRBV6-1 CASSELGSSGSPEQFF
TRBJ2-2 TRBV9 CASSPSWRGYTNTGELFF
TRBJ1-5 TRBV19 CASRLGGDQPQHF
TRBJ2-1 TRBV30 CAWSAPGRGHEQFF
TRBJ2-3 TRBV5-4 CASSFDLGGLGNTQYF
TRBJ2-5 TRBV28 CASSSPTGGETQYF
TRBJ1-5 TRBV27 CASSSDWPGGAQHF
TRBJ1-1 TRBV6-1 CASSEIQGVTEAFF
TRBJ2-5 TRBV27 CASRQQGSGETQYF
TRBJ1-5 TRBV5-3 CARSLAVLPLSNQPQHF
TRBJ2-3 TRBV27 CASSLGQTSTDTQYF
TRBJ2-3 TRBV4-3 CASREGRGAGDTQYF
TRBJ1-4 TRBV27 CASSGLGAGREKLFF
TRBJ2-1 TRBV5-1 CASSLLAGAGDEQFF
TRBJ1-5 TRBV4-1 CASSQVGGPQHF
TRBJ2-5 TRBV29-1 CSVSAVLQETQYF
TRBJ2-7 TRBV2 CASSEAPGVGSYEQYF
TRBJ1-1 TRBV11-2 CASSLRGGITEAFF
TRBJ2-7 TRBV6-5 CASSYSTPYEQYF
TRBJ2-5 TRBV5-5 CASSLGQETQYF
TRBJ1-1 TRBV7-2 CASSRDRGDLSEAFF
TRBJ1-2 TRBV3-1/TRBV3-2 CASSQEIGRRGYTF
TRBJ2-1 TRBV5-1 CASSFGSVNEQFF
TRBJ2-3 TRBV6-2/TRBV6-3 CASSKRLPLDTQYF
TRBJ2-2 TRBV6-2/TRBV6-3 CASSYGTSGRGTGELFF